The present T cell receptor (beta chain) was sequenced within a study of blood T cell repertoires in COVID-19. This table comes from immunoSEQ multiplex PCR, and its TCRdb copy is limited to in-frame clones, with some not included. This sample yields a few hundred thousand clones, of which approximately 86% are seen a single time; about 2.2% belongs to the top ten. Germline assignment: CDR1 LGHNA and CDR2 YNFKEQ. V shed 1 base and J 10 bases; nucleotides not matched to a gene: 12. The CDR3 runs 15 residues. The chain has TRBV4-2 and TRBJ1-2; 7 bases agree with TRBD1. The receptor was derived from a woman younger than 45 who had recovered from COVID-19. The sequenced sample consisted of peripheral blood. CDR3 protein: CASSQVRGQGGDYTF. CDR3 coding DNA: TGTGCCAGCAGCCAAGTAAGGGGGCAGGGGGGAGACTACACCTTC.